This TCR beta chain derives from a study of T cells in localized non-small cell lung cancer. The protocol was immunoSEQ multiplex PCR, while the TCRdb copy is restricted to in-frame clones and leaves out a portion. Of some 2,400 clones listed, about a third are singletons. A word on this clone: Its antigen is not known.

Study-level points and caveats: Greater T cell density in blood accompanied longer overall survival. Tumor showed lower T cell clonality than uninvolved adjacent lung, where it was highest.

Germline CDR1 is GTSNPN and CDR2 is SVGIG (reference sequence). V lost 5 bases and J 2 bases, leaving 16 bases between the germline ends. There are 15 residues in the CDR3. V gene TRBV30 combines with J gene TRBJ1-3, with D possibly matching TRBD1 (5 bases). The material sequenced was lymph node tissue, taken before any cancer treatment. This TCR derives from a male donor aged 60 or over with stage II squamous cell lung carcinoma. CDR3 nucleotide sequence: TGTGCCTGGGATGCTACGACAGAAACTGGAAACACCATATATTTT. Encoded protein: CAWDATTETGNTIYF.